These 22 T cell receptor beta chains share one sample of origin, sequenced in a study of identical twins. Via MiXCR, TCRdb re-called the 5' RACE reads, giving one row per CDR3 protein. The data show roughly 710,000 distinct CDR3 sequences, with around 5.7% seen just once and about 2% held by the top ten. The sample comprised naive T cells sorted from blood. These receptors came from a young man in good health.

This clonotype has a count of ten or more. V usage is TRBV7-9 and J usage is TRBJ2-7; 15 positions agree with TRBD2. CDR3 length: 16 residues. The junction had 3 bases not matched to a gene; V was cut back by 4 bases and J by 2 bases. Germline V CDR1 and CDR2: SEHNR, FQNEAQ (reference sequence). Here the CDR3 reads CASSSWTSGRAYEQYF. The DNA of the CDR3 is TGTGCCAGCAGCTCCTGGACTAGCGGGAGGGCCTACGAGCAGTACTTC.

DNA for the CDR3: TGTGCCAGCACCCAGAAGGATGAGCAGTTCTTC. Amino acid sequence: CASTQKDEQFF. The J gene is TRBJ2-1, the V gene TRBV6-1; no clear D gene. Trimming took 7 bases from V and 8 from J, leaving 9 bases between them. CDR1 MNHNS and CDR2 SASEGT come from the germline V gene. The CDR3 runs 11 residues.

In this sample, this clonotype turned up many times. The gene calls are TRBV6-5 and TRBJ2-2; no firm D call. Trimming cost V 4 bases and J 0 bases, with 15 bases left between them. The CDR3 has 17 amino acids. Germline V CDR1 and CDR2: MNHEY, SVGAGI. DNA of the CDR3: TGTGCCAGCAGTTCCTCCTCTCGCTACTCGAACACCGGGGAGCTGTTTTTT. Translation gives CASSSSSRYSNTGELFF.

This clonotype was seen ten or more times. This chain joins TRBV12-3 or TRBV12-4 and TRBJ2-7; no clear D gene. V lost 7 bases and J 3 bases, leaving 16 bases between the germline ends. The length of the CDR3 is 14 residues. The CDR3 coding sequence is TGTGCCAGCACCAAATCTGCGCGAAGCTACGAGCAGTACTTC. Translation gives CASTKSARSYEQYF.

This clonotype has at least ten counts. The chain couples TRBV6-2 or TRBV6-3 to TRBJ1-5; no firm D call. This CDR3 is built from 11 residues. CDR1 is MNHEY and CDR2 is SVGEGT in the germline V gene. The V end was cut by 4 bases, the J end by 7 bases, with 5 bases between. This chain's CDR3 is CASSSGQPQHF. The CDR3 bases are TGTGCCAGCAGTTCCGGGCAGCCCCAGCATTTT.

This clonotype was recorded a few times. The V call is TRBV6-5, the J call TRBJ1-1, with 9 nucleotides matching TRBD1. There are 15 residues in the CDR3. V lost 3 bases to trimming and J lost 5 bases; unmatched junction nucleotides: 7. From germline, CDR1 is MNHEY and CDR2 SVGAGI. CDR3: CASSYNFGTGTEAFF. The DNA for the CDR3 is TGTGCCAGCAGTTATAATTTCGGGACAGGGACTGAAGCTTTCTTT.

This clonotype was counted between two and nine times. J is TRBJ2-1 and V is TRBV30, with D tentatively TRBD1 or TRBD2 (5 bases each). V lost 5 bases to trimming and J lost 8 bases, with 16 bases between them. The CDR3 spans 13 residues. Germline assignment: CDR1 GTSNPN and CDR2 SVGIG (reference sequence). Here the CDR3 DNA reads TGTGCCTGGCAAATTTCCGGGACCGATGAGCAGTTCTTC. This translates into CAWQISGTDEQFF.

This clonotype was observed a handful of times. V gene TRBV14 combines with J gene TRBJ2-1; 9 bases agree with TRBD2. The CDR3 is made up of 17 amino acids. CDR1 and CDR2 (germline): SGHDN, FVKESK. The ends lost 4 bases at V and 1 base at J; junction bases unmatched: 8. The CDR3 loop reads CASSRGGTSRSYNEQFF. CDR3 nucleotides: TGTGCCAGCAGCCGAGGCGGGACTAGCAGATCCTACAATGAGCAGTTCTTC.

CDR3 sequence (DNA): TGTGCCAGCATTCTGGAGAGCCAGACCTACGAGCAGTACTTC. Protein: CASILESQTYEQYF. This rearrangement joins TRBV2 to TRBJ2-7; D gene ambiguous. Trimming removed 7 bases at V and 2 bases at J, with 15 bases between. The CDR3 covers 14 residues. Germline CDR1 SNHLY, CDR2 FYNNEI.

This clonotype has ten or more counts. The CDR3 region is CASSEAGIQETQYF. The CDR3 DNA is TGCGCCAGCAGTGAGGCCGGGATACAAGAGACCCAGTACTTC. The V and J genes are TRBV10-1 and TRBJ2-5; perhaps TRBD2 as D (5 bases). Trimming stripped 2 bases from V and 2 bases from J, with 9 bases between. The length of the CDR3 is 14 residues. Germline V gene lookup returns CDR1 WNHNN and CDR2 SYGVQD (reference sequence).

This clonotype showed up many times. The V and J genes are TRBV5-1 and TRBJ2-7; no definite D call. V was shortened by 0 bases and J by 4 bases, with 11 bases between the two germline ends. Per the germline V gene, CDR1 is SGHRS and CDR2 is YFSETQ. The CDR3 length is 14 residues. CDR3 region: CASSLDSTLYEQYV. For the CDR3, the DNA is TGCGCCAGCAGCTTGGACAGTACCCTATACGAGCAGTACGTC.

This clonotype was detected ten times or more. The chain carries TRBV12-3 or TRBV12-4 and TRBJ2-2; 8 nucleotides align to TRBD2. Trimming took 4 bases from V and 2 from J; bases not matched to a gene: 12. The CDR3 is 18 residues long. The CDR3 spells CASSYHIAGTSNTGELFF. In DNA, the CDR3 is TGTGCCAGCAGTTACCATATAGCGGGAACATCAAACACCGGGGAGCTGTTTTTT.

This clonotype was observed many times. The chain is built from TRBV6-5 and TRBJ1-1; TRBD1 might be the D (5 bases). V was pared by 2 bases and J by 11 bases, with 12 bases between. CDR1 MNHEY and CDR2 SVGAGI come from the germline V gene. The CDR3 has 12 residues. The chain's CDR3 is CASSYLEGKAFF. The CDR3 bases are TGTGCCAGCAGTTACCTCGAGGGGAAGGCTTTCTTT.

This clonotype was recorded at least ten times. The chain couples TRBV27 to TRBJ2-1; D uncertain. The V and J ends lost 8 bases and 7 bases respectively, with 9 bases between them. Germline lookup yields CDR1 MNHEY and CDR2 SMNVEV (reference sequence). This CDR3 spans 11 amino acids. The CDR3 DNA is TGTGCCAGCGCGTTCGGAAATGAGCAGTTCTTC. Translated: CASAFGNEQFF.

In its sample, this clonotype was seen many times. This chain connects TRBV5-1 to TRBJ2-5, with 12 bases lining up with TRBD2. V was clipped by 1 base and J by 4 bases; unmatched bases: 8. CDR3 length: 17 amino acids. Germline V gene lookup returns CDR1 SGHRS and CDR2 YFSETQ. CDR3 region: CASSLRRTSGTPETQYF. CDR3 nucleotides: TGCGCCAGCAGCTTGAGAAGGACTAGCGGGACACCAGAGACCCAGTACTTC.

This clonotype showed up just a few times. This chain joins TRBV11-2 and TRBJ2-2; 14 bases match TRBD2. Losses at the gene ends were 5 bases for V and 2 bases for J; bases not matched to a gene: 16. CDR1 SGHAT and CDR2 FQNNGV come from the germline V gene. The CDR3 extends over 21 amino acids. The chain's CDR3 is CASSPTIRGLAGVLNTGELFF. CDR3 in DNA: TGTGCCAGCAGCCCCACAATTCGGGGACTAGCGGGAGTCCTCAACACCGGGGAGCTGTTTTTT. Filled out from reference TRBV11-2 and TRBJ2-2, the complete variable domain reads EAGVAQSPRYKIIEKRQSVAFWCNPISGHATLYWYQQILGQGPKLLIQFQNNGVVDDSQLPKDRFSAERLKGVDSTLKIQPAKLEDSAVYLCASSPTIRGLAGVLNTGELFFGEGSRLTVL.

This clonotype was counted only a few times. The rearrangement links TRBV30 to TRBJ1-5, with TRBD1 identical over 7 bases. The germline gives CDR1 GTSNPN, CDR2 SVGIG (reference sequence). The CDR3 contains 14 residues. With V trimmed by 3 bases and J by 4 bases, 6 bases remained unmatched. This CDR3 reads CAWRAPGQNQPQHF. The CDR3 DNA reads TGTGCCTGGAGAGCACCGGGACAGAATCAGCCCCAGCATTTT.

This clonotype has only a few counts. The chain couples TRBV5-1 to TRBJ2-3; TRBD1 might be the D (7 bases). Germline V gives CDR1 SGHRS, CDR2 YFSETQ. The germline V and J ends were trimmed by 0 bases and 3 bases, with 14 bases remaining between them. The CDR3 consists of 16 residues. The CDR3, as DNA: TGCGCCAGCAGCTTGGTGGGGCCAGGGGGGACAGATACGCAGTATTTT. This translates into CASSLVGPGGTDTQYF.

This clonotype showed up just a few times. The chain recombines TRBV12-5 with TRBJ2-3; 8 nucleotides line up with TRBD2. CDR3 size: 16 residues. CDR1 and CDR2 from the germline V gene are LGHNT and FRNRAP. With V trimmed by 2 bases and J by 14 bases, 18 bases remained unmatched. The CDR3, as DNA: TGTGCTAGTGGTTTGCCACCGAGCGGGAGAGATTGGCAGCCGTATTTT. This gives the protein CASGLPPSGRDWQPYF.

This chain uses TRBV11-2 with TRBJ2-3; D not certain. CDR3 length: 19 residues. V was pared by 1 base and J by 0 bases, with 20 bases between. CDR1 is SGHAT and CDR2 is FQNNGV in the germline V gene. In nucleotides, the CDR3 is TGTGCCAGCAGCTTAGCTCTCTTTGGGAACAAACCTAGCACAGATACGCAGTATTTT. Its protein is CASSLALFGNKPSTDTQYF.

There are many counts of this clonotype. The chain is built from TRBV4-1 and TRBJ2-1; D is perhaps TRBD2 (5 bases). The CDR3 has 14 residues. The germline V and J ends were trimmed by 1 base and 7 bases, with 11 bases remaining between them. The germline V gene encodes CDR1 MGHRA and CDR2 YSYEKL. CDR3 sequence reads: CASSQVLRGNEQFF. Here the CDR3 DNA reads TGCGCCAGCAGCCAAGTTTTGAGAGGGAATGAGCAGTTCTTC.

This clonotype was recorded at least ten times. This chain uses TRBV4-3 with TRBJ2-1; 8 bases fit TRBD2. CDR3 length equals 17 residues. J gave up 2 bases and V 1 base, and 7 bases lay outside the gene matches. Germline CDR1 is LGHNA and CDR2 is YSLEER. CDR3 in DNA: TGCGCCAGCAGCCAAGTTTTACGGGAGGGCCCCTACAATGAGCAGTTCTTC. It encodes CASSQVLREGPYNEQFF.